These 12 T cell receptor beta chains came from one sample sequenced in a study of T cells after yellow fever vaccination. TCRdb processed the 5' RACE reads anew with MiXCR; each CDR3 protein has one entry. Of 620,000 or so distinct CDR3 sequences listed, over 9% are singletons. This specimen was PBMCs, taken on the day of the yellow fever booster vaccination. The receptors shown here come from a young man who received the YFV17D yellow fever vaccine.

This clonotype was counted only a few times. This sequence joins TRBV24-1 and TRBJ2-1, with 9 nucleotides matching TRBD2. There are 14 residues in the CDR3. CDR1 is KGHDR and CDR2 is SFDVKD in the germline V gene. The junction had 3 bases not matched to a gene; V was cut back by 5 bases and J by 5 bases. The CDR3 nucleotides are TGTGCCACCAGTGTCGCGGGAGGGGACAATGAGCAGTTCTTC. Its translation: CATSVAGGDNEQFF.

The V gene is TRBV7-9, the J gene TRBJ2-1; D gene unclear. Trimming shortened V by 7 bases and J by 4 bases, and 14 bases separated the two germline ends. The CDR3 is made up of 14 amino acids. Germline CDR1 is SEHNR and CDR2 is FQNEAQ (reference sequence). CDR3 nucleotide sequence: TGTGCCAGCAAAGCACCGGAGAGTTACAATGAGCAGTTCTTC. It specifies CASKAPESYNEQFF.

The chain is built from TRBV18 and TRBJ2-1; TRBD1 might be the D (5 bases). CDR1 KGHSH and CDR2 LQKENI come from the germline V gene. The V gene lost 0 bases and the J gene lost 8 bases, with 14 bases spanning the gap. The CDR3 length is 15 residues. The CDR3 sequence: CASSPPSGWDDEQFF. The CDR3 nucleotides are TGTGCCAGCTCACCACCGTCAGGGTGGGATGATGAGCAGTTCTTC.

V and J are TRBV29-1 and TRBJ2-7, with TRBD1 as a possible D gene (6 bases). The V gene's germline CDR1 is SQVTM and CDR2 ANQGSEA. The V end lost 6 bases, the J end lost 3 bases, and 18 bases lay between the germline ends. This CDR3 comprises 14 residues. The CDR3 sequence: CSVATGTPFYEQYF. For the CDR3, the DNA is TGCAGCGTGGCAACAGGGACCCCATTCTACGAGCAGTACTTC.

This clonotype has more than one count but fewer than ten. The rearrangement joins TRBV12-3 or TRBV12-4 to TRBJ2-2, with 7 positions matching TRBD2. With V trimmed by 7 bases and J by 0 bases, 20 bases remained unmatched. The CDR3 runs 20 residues. CDR3 DNA: TGTGCCAGCACCCGGTCCGCGCGGGGGTACCCCCTCGCGAACACCGGGGAGCTGTTTTTT. This encodes CASTRSARGYPLANTGELFF.

The CDR3 spells CASSYGLADYEQYF. The CDR3 region has the DNA TGTGCCAGCAGTTACGGGCTAGCGGACTACGAGCAGTACTTC. This rearrangement joins TRBV6-5 to TRBJ2-7; 7 bases map to TRBD2. Trimming removed 2 bases from V and 3 bases from J; junction bases left unmatched: 4. The CDR3 is 14 residues long. Germline-derived CDR1 and CDR2 are MNHEY and SVGAGI.

This clonotype was picked up many times. The chain employs TRBV5-1 and TRBJ2-5; D gene unclear. This CDR3 has 14 residues. V lost 7 bases and J 1 base, leaving 14 bases between the germline ends. Germline CDR1 reads SGHRS; CDR2 reads YFSETQ. CDR3 region: CASSLVGFQETQYF. CDR3 in DNA: TGCGCCAGCTCCCTGGTGGGGTTCCAAGAGACCCAGTACTTC.

This clonotype was found many times. The V gene is TRBV28, the J gene TRBJ1-5, with D possibly matching TRBD1 (5 bases). Germline CDR1 is MDHEN and CDR2 is SYDVKM. The V gene lost 6 bases and the J gene lost 9 bases, with 9 bases spanning the gap. The CDR3 is 11 amino acids. The CDR3 DNA follows: TGTGCCAGCAGGGAGAGGGGGCCCCAGCATTTT. It encodes CASRERGPQHF.

This clonotype was seen only a few times. This chain links TRBV7-2 with TRBJ1-2, with TRBD1 as a possible D gene (6 bases). V was cut by 1 base and J by 4 bases, with 13 bases left in between. The CDR3 runs 15 residues. From germline, CDR1 is SGHTA and CDR2 FQGNSA. The CDR3 here is CASSLDHRVGYGYTF. For the CDR3, the DNA is TGTGCCAGCAGCTTAGATCACAGGGTGGGCTATGGCTACACCTTC.

This clonotype was counted only a few times. CDR3 loop: CASSFHQGNEQFF. CDR3 nucleotides: TGTGCCAGCAGTTTCCATCAGGGGAATGAGCAGTTCTTC. The chain is built from TRBV6-6 and TRBJ2-1; tentative D call: TRBD1 (6 bases). This CDR3 contains 13 residues. The V and J ends lost 4 bases and 7 bases respectively, with 11 bases between them. Germline V gives CDR1 MNHNY, CDR2 SVGAGI (reference sequence).

V gene TRBV25-1 combines with J gene TRBJ1-6, with unresolved D. Germline V gene sequence: CDR1 MGHDK, CDR2 SYGVNS. V gave up 1 base and J gave up 7 bases, with 17 bases separating them. CDR3 size: 17 residues. This CDR3 reads CASSESTIVGGNSPLHF. In nucleotides, the CDR3 is TGTGCCAGCAGTGAATCCACAATAGTGGGCGGCAATTCACCCCTCCACTTT.

In this sample, this clonotype turned up a few times. The J gene is TRBJ2-7, the V gene TRBV5-1; tentative D call: TRBD2 (6 bases). From germline, CDR1 is SGHRS and CDR2 YFSETQ. V lost 0 bases and J lost 5, with 15 bases in between. The CDR3 has 15 residues. This CDR3 reads CASSLESGLFHEQYF. The CDR3 DNA reads TGCGCCAGCAGCTTGGAGTCGGGACTTTTCCACGAGCAGTACTTC.